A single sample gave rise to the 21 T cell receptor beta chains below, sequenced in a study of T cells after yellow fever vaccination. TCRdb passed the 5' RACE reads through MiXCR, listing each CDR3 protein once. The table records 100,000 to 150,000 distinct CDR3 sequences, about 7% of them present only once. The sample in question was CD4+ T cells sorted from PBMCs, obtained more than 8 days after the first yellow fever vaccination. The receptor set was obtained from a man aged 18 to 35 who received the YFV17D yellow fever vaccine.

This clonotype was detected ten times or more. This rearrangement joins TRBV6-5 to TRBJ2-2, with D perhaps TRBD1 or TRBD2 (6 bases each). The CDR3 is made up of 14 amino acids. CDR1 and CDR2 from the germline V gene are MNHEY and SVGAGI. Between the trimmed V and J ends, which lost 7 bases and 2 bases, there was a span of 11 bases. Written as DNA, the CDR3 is TGTGCCAGCACCTTGGGGGGCAACACCGGGGAGCTGTTTTTT. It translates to CASTLGGNTGELFF.

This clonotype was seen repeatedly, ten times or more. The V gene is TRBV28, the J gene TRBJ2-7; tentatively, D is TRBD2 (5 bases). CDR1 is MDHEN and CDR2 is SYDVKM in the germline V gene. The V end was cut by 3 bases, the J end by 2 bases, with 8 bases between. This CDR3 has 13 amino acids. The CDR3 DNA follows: TGTGCCAGCAGTTTCGGGGATACCTACGAGCAGTACGTC. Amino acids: CASSFGDTYEQYV.

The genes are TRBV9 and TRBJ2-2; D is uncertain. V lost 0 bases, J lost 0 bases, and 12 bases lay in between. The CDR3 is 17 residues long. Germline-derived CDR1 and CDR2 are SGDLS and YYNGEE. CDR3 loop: CASSVGLSAANTGELFF. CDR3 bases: TGTGCCAGCAGCGTAGGACTCTCGGCGGCGAACACCGGGGAGCTGTTTTTT.

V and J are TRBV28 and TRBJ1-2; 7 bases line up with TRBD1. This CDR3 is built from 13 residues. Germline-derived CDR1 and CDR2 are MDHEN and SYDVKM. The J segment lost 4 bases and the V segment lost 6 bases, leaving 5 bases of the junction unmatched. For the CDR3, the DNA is TGTGCCAGCAGGCCGGGACAGACCTATGGCTACACCTTC. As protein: CASRPGQTYGYTF.

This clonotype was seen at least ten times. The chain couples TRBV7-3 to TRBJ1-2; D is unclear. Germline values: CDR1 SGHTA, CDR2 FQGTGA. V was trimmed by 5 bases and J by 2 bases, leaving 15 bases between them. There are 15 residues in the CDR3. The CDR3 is CASSPAGGPNYGYTF. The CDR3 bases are TGTGCCAGCAGCCCAGCGGGCGGACCCAACTATGGCTACACCTTC.

CDR3 region: CATSDTQGGGADEQFF. The DNA of the CDR3 is TGTGCCACCAGTGATACGCAAGGGGGGGGGGCCGATGAGCAGTTCTTC. This chain connects TRBV24-1 to TRBJ2-1; possibly TRBD2 for D (7 bases). CDR1 and CDR2 from the germline V gene are KGHDR and SFDVKD. The CDR3 has 16 amino acids. V was trimmed by 3 bases and J by 8 bases, leaving 19 bases between them.

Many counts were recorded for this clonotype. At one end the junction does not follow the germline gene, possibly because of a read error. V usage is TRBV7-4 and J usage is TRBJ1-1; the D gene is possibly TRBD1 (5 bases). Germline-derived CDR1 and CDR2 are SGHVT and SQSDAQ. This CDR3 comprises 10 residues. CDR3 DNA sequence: TGTGCCGGAACTCTTAGGCATGACAGCTGG. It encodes CAGTLRHDSW. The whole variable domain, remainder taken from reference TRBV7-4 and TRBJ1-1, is GAGVSQSPRYKVAKRGRDVALRCDSISGHVTLYWYRQTLGQGSEVLTYSQSDAQRDKSGRPSGRFSAERPERSVSTLKIQRTEQGDSAVYLCAGTLRHDSWGQGTRLTVV.

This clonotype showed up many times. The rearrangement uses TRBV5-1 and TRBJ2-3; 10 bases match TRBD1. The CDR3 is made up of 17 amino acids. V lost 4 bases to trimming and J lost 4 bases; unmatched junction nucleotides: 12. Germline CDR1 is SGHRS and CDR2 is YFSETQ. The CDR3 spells CASSGGGQGIVADTQYF. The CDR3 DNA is TGCGCCAGCAGCGGGGGGGGACAGGGGATCGTAGCAGATACGCAGTATTTT.

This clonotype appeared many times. CDR3 nucleotide sequence: TGCAGTGCTGTGACAGGGAGCTCCTACGAGCAGTACTTC. Its translation is CSAVTGSSYEQYF. The genes are TRBV20-1 and TRBJ2-7, with TRBD1 matching over 7 bases. The CDR3 has 13 residues. CDR1 and CDR2 (germline): DFQATT, SNEGSKA (reference sequence). V shed 5 bases, J shed 0 bases, and the junction held 4 bases outside the gene matches.

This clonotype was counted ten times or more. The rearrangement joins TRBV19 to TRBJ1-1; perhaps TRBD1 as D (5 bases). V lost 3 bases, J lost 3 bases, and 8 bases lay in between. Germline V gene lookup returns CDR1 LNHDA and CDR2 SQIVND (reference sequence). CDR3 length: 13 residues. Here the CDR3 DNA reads TGTGCCAGTAGTATGGGGGAGGACACTGAAGCTTTCTTT. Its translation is CASSMGEDTEAFF. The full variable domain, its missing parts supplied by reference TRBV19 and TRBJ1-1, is DGGITQSPKYLFRKEGQNVTLSCEQNLNHDAMYWYRQDPGQGLRLIYYSQIVNDFQKGDIAEGYSVSREKKESFPLTVTSAQKNPTAFYLCASSMGEDTEAFFGQGTRLTVV.

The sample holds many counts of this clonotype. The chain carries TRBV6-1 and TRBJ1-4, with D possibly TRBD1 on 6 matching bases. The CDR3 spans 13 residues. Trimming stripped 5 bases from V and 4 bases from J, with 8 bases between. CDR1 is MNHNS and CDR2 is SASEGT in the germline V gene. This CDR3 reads CASSQGINEKLFF. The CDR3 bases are TGTGCCAGCAGTCAGGGGATTAATGAAAAACTGTTTTTT.

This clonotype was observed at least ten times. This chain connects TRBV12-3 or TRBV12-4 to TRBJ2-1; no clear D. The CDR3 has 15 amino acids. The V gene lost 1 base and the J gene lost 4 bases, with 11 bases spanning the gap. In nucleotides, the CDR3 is TGTGCCAGCAGTTTAGGGGTGACAACTTACAATGAGCAGTTCTTC. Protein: CASSLGVTTYNEQFF.

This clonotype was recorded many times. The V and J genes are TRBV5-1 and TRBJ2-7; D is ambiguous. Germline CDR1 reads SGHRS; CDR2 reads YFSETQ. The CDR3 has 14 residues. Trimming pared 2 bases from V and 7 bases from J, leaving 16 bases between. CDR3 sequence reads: CASSFGDALGEQYV. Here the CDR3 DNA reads TGCGCCAGCAGCTTTGGTGATGCCCTCGGAGAGCAGTACGTC.

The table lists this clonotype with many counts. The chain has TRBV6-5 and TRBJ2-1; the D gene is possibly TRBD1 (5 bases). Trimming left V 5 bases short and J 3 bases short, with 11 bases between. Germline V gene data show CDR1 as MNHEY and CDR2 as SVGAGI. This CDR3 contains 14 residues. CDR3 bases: TGTGCCAGCAGTCCGGACACCGACTACAATGAGCAGTTCTTC. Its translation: CASSPDTDYNEQFF.

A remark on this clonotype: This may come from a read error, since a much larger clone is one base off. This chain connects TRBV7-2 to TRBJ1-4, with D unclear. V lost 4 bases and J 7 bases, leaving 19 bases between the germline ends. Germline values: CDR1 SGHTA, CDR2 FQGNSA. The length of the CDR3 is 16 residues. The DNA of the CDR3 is TGTGCCAGCAGCTGGAGGGCCGCCTCGGCTACTGAAAAACTGTTTTTT. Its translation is CASSWRAASATEKLFF.

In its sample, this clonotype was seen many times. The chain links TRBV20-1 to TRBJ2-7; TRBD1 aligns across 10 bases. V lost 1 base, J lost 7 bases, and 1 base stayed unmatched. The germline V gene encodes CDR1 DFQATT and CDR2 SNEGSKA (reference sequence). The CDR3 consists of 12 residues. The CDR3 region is CSARGDRGEQYV. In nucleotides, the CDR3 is TGCAGTGCTAGAGGGGACAGGGGAGAGCAGTACGTC.

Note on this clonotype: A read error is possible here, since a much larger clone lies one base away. The CDR3 loop reads CASTQTTEAFF. DNA for the CDR3: TGTGCCAGCACTCAGACCACTGAAGCTTTCTTT. The rearrangement uses TRBV6-5 and TRBJ1-1; D gene uncertain. The CDR3 is 11 amino acids. From germline, CDR1 is MNHEY and CDR2 SVGAGI. V was pared by 7 bases and J by 4 bases, with 7 bases between.

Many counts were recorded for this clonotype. DNA for the CDR3: TGTGCCAGCAGCGTCGGGACAGGGGCCTGGGAAAAACTGTTTTTT. It encodes CASSVGTGAWEKLFF. The chain carries TRBV7-2 and TRBJ1-4, with 10 bases aligning to TRBD1. The CDR3 is made up of 15 amino acids. Germline values: CDR1 SGHTA, CDR2 FQGNSA. V shed 5 bases, J shed 8 bases, and the junction held 8 bases outside the gene matches. Full variable domain (remainder filled in from reference TRBV7-2 and TRBJ1-4): GAGVSQSPSNKVTEKGKDVELRCDPISGHTALYWYRQSLGQGLEFLIYFQGNSAPDKSGLPSDRFSAERTGGSVSTLTIQRTQQEDSAVYLCASSVGTGAWEKLFFGSGTQLSVL.

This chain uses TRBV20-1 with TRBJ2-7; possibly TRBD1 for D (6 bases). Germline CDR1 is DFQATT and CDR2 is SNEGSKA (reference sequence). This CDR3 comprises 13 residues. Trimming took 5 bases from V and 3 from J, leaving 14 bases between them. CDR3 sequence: CSAGNRASYEQYF. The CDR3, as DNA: TGCAGTGCTGGTAACAGGGCGAGCTACGAGCAGTACTTC.

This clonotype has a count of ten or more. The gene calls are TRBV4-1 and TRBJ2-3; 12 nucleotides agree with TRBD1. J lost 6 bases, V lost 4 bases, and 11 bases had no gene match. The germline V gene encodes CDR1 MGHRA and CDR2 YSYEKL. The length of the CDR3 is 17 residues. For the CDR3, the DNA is TGCGCCAGCAGCCTCGGGACAGGGGGCCTAGGTCGGGATACGCAGTATTTT. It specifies CASSLGTGGLGRDTQYF.

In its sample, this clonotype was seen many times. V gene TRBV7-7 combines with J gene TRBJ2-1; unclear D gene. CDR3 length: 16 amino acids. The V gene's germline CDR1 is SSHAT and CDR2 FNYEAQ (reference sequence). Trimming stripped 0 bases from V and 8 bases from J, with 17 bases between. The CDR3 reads CASSLAGLVELDEQFF. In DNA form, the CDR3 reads TGTGCCAGCAGCTTAGCAGGGCTAGTGGAGCTGGATGAGCAGTTCTTC.